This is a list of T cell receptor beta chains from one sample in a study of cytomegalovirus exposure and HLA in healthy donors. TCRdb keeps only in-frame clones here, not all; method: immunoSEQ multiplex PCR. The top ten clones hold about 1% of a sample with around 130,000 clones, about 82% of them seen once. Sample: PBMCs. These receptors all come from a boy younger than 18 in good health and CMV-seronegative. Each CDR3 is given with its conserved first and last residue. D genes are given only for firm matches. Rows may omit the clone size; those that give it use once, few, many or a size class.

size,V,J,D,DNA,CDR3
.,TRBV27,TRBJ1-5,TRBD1,TGTGCCAGCAGCCCGACAGGGGGCAATCAGCCCCAGCATTTT,CASSPTGGNQPQHF
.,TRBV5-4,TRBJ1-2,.,TGTGCCAGCAGCTTGGCCAGGGAAGGCTATGGCTACACCTTC,CASSLAREGYGYTF
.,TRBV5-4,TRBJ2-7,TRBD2,TGTGCCAGCAGCTTGCCGGGAGGGTCCTACGAGCAGTACTTC,CASSLPGGSYEQYF
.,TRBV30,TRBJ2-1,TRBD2,TGTGCCTGGAGTCCTAGCGGGGGACGGAATGAGCAGTTCTTC,CAWSPSGGRNEQFF
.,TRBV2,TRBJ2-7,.,TGTGCCAGCAGTGGTGCGGGTTTAAAACTCTACGAGCAGTACTTC,CASSGAGLKLYEQYF
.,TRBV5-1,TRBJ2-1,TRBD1,TGCGCCAGCAGCCCCCGGGACAGGGATGGGCAGTTCTTC,CASSPRDRDGQFF
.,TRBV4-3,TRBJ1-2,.,TGCGCCAGCAGCCAAGAGGGGGGGGCTGGCTACACCTTC,CASSQEGGAGYTF
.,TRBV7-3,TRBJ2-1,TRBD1,TGTGCCAGCAGCTTGACAGGGACCACCTACAATGAGCAGTTCTTC,CASSLTGTTYNEQFF
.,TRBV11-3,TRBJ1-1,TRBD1,TGTGCCAGCAGCCCCAGGGGGGTGGCTGAAGCTTTCTTT,CASSPRGVAEAFF
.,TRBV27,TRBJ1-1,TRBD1,TGTGCCAGCAAACCCTTACAGGGGGTAGACACTGAAGCTTTCTTT,CASKPLQGVDTEAFF
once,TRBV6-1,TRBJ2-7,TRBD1,TGTGCCACCCCGGCCAGGGGGAAAGCCGAGCAGTACTTC,CATPARGKAEQYF
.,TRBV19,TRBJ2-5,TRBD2,TGTGCCAGTAGTAAGCGGGGGGGGTACCAAGAGACCCAGTACTTC,CASSKRGGYQETQYF
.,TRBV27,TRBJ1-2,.,TGTGCCAGCAGTTTAGCCAGGGGCCAGGGCTACACCTTC,CASSLARGQGYTF
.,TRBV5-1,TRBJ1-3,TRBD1,TGCGCCAGCAGCCCGGGACAGACCTCTGGAAACACCATATATTTT,CASSPGQTSGNTIYF
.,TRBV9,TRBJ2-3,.,TGTGCCAGCAGCGGACCTAGCGCCACAGATACGCAGTATTTT,CASSGPSATDTQYF
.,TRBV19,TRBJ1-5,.,TGTGCCAGTAGTATTCTCTGGCAGGGTGTGCAGCCCCAGCATTTT,CASSILWQGVQPQHF
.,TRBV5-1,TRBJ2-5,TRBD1,TGCGCCAGCAGCTTGGCAACCGGGACAGGGCAAGAGACCCAGTACTTC,CASSLATGTGQETQYF
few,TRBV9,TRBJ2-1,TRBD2,TGTGCCAGCAGCCGGACTAGCGCTACGCAGGAGCAGTTCTTC,CASSRTSATQEQFF
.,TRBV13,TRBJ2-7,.,TGTGCCAGCAGCTTAACCCTCGAGGCGGACAGCTCCTACGAGCAGTACTTC,CASSLTLEADSSYEQYF
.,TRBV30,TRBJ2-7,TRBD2,TGTGCCTGGAGGGCGGGAGCCGCGGACGAGCAGTACTTC,CAWRAGAADEQYF